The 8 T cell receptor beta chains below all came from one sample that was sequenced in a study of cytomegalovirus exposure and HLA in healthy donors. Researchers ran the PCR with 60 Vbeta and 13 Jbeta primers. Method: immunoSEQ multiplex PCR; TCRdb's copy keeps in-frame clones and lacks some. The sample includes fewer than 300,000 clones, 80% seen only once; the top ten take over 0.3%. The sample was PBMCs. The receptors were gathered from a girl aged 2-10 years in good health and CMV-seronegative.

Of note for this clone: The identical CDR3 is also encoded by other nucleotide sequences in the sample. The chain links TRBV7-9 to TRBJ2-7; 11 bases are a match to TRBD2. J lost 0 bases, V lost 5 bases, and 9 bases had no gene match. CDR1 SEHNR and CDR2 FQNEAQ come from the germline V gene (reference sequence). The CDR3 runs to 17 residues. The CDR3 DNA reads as TGTGCCAGCAGCCCCGGGACTAGCGGCTTCCTCTCCTACGAGCAGTACTTC. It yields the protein CASSPGTSGFLSYEQYF.

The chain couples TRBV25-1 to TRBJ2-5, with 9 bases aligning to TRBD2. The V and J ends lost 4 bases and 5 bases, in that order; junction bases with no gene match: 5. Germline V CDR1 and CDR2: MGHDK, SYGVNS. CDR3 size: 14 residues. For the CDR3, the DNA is TGTGCCAGCAGTGGTAGCGGGAGTCCCGAGACCCAGTACTTC. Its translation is CASSGSGSPETQYF. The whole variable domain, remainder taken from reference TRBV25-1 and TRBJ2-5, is EADIYQTPRYLVIGTGKKITLECSQTMGHDKMYWYQQDPGMELHLIHYSYGVNSTEKGDLSSESTVSRIRTEHFPLTLESARPSHTSQYLCASSGSGSPETQYFGPGTRLLVL.

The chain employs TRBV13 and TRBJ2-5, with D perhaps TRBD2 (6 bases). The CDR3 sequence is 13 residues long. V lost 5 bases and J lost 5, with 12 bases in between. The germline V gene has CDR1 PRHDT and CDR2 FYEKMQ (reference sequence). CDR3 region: CASSTRLGETQYF. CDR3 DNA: TGTGCCAGCAGCACCCGACTAGGGGAGACCCAGTACTTC.

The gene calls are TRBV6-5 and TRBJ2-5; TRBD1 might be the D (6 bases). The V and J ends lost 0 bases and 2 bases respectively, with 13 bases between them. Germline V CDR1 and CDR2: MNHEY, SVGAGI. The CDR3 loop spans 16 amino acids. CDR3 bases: TGTGCCAGCAGTTACTCGTTTAGGACAGCTCAAGAGACCCAGTACTTC. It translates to CASSYSFRTAQETQYF.

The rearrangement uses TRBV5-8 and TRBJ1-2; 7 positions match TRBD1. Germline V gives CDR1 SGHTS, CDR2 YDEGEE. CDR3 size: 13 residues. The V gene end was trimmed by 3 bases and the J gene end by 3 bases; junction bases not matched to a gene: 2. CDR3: CASSWDRDYGYTF. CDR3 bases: TGTGCCAGCAGCTGGGACAGAGACTATGGCTACACCTTC. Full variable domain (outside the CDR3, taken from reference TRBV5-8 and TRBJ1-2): EAGVTQSPTHLIKTRGQQATLRCSPISGHTSVYWYQQALGLGLQFLLWYDEGEERNRGNFPPRFSGRQFPNYSSELNVNALELEDSALYLCASSWDRDYGYTFGSGTRLTVV.

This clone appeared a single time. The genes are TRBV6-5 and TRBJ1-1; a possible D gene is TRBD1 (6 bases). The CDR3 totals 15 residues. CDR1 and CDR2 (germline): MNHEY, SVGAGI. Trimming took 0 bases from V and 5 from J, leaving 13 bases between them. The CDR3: CASSYSRGGWTEAFF. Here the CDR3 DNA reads TGTGCCAGCAGTTACTCCAGGGGAGGGTGGACTGAAGCTTTCTTT.

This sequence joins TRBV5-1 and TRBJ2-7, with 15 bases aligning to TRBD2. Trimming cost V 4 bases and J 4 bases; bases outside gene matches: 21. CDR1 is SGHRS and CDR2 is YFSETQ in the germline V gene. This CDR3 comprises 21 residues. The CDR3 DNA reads TGCGCCAGCAGCCCTCACCGTCCAGGACTAGCGGGAGGGCCCCGGGATTACGAGCAGTACTTC. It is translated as CASSPHRPGLAGGPRDYEQYF. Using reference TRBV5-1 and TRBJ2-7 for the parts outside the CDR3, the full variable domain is KAGVTQTPRYLIKTRGQQVTLSCSPISGHRSVSWYQQTPGQGLQFLFEYFSETQRNKGNFPGRFSGRQFSNSRSEMNVSTLELGDSALYLCASSPHRPGLAGGPRDYEQYFGPGTRLTVT.

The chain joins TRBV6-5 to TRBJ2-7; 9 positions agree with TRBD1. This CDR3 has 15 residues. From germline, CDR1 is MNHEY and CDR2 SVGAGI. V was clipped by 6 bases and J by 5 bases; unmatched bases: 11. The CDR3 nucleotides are TGTGCCAGCAGCCGACTCCCGACAGGGGGTCACGAGCAGTACTTC. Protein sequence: CASSRLPTGGHEQYF.